These 4 T cell receptor beta chains originate from one sample sequenced in a study of Graves' ophthalmopathy and Graves' hyperthyroidism. Using RNA transcripts, the TCR beta CDR3 regions were amplified. First-round RT-PCR with HTBI primers preceded a second-round multiplex PCR. MiXCR was run by TCRdb on the multiplex PCR reads, yielding one entry per CDR3 protein. The data contain about 210,000 distinct CDR3 sequences, approximately 29% of them singletons. Sequencing used peripheral blood. The receptors were sampled from a man aged 50 to 60 with Graves' ophthalmopathy.

There are many counts of this clonotype. The J gene is TRBJ1-1, the V gene TRBV19; a weak D match, TRBD1 (5 bases). Trimming shortened V by 6 bases and J by 8 bases, and 16 bases separated the two germline ends. This CDR3 spans 13 amino acids. Germline CDR1 reads LNHDA; CDR2 reads SQIVND (reference sequence). In DNA, the CDR3 is TGTGCCAGTAGACCACCCGCGGCAGGGGAAGCTTTCTTT. It yields the protein CASRPPAAGEAFF.

V is TRBV6-1 and J is TRBJ2-7; TRBD1 aligns across 9 bases. V lost 5 bases to trimming and J lost 5 bases; unmatched junction nucleotides: 10. The germline gives CDR1 MNHNS, CDR2 SASEGT. This CDR3 spans 15 amino acids. The CDR3 DNA is TGTGCCAGCAGTCCCCTGCCGGGACAGGGAAACGAGCAGTACTTC. As protein: CASSPLPGQGNEQYF.

The chain recombines TRBV20-1 with TRBJ1-1; D may be TRBD1 (6 bases). V gave up 6 bases and J gave up 0 bases, with 11 bases separating them. The CDR3 covers 13 residues. Germline V gives CDR1 DFQATT, CDR2 SNEGSKA (reference sequence). This chain's CDR3 is CSARQDMNTEAFF. In nucleotides, the CDR3 is TGCAGTGCCCGACAGGACATGAACACTGAAGCTTTCTTT.

The V gene is TRBV11-2, the J gene TRBJ1-2; D gene uncertain. The CDR3 extends over 14 amino acids. From germline, CDR1 is SGHAT and CDR2 FQNNGV. V lost 5 bases to trimming and J lost 8 bases, with 18 bases between them. The CDR3 loop reads CASSQELDPRGYTF. CDR3 nucleotides: TGTGCCAGCAGCCAAGAACTGGACCCACGGGGCTACACCTTC.